This T cell receptor (beta chain) was observed in a study of CD8+ T cells in alopecia areata. Study background: It was 6 to 18 months of tofacitinib, and then there were 6 months off drug.

As to this clone: As yet, its antigen is unknown.

Regarding the study as a whole: Scalp clonality dropped significantly under tofacitinib, as did expanded CD8+ top-100 clones. It was observed that many expanded lesional clones persisted in scalp and blood during tofacitinib.

Following extraction, RNA underwent reverse transcription to cDNA, which served as the sequencing template. Libraries were prepared by immunoSEQ multiplex PCR; TCRdb keeps only in-frame clonotypes and omits some of them. The profile covers 200,000 to 250,000 clones, with around 43% appearing a single time and about 2.6% taken by the ten largest. As for treatment: oral pan-JAK inhibitor, 5-10 mg twice daily. The specimen was CD4+ T cells sorted from blood, collected at approximately week 37, from a patient treated with tofacitinib. The sequence derives from a human donor with alopecia areata.

In nucleotides, the CDR3 is TGTGCCACCGCAAGCGGGACAGGGGGTCATGAGCAGTACTTC. It specifies CATASGTGGHEQYF. This chain connects TRBV19 to TRBJ2-7; 11 bases agree with TRBD1. CDR1 and CDR2 (germline): LNHDA, SQIVND (reference sequence). The length of the CDR3 is 14 residues. Trimming cost V 10 bases and J 7 bases; bases outside gene matches: 12.